This T cell receptor (beta chain) comes out of a study of T cell repertoires in cytomegalovirus infection (dated by TCRdb to about 2019). About the investigation overall: Peptide stimulations targeted recently identified HLA-C-restricted CMV epitopes, whose presentation resists viral immunomodulation, together with well-studied HLA-B-restricted epitopes. Because public TCR beta signatures pointed to carriage of CMV infection together with the matching HLA type, the HLA type of each donor mattered for the analysis.

The paper as a whole reports these results and caveats: The ex vivo response was dominated by HLA-C-restricted CMV-specific TCR beta clonotypes, and the single most frequent clonotype in two of eight donors was supplied by these HLA-C-restricted clonotypes. Cumulative frequency of public TCR beta family members discriminated carriers of CMV infection plus the relevant HLA type in this cohort and an independent approximately 370-donor cohort.

Comment on this clonotype: What antigen it recognizes has not been identified. Base qualities are not provided; no much larger clone lies one nucleotide away.

Inclusive of the bounding cysteine and phenylalanine, the CDR3 is 13 residues long. Only the CDR3 DNA is retained, 39 bases long and in frame from the first base. Per the germline V gene (reference sequence), DFQATT is the CDR1 and SNEGSKA is the CDR2. V is pruned by 6 bases and J by 4 bases, leaving 4 bases of the junction without a gene match. Taken with the paper, the label for treatment or condition translates to: in vitro stimulation with specific CMV peptide epitopes to enrich CMV-specific T cells. Instrument used: Illumina HiSeq 1500. TCRdb passed the public sequencing reads through fastp at Q25 and MiXCR, retaining productive beta sequences. CDR3 protein duplicates are merged, each entry listing the most common genes and DNA. This sample has 400,000 to 600,000 distinct CDR3 sequences in its table, and about 42% of those were observed once. The ten largest clones represent about two fifths of the sample.

The starting material was cultured PBMCs, obtained from culture after CMV antigen stimulation. This clonotype was obtained from a human donor in good health (CMV status not recorded). Some clones in this sample may be carry-over from other donors' samples. The chain couples TRBV20-1 to TRBJ2-3; the central 10 bases match TRBD1. The nucleotides are TGCAGTGCCCCCGGGACAGGGGCAGATACGCAGTATTTT. Protein translation: CSAPGTGADTQYF.